This T cell receptor beta chain is drawn from a study of T cell repertoires in cytomegalovirus infection. Study at large: Indicated by public TCR beta signatures were CMV infection and matching HLA type.

This clonotype was seen only a few times. As yet, its antigen is unknown. Study-wide points: In two of eight donors, the top clonotype was HLA-C-restricted CMV-specific. Pooled public TCR beta family frequency picked out CMV carriers with the relevant HLA.

This CDR3 is 14 amino acids long. Germline CDR1 and CDR2: SGHTA and FQGTGA. Unmatched junction bases numbered 3, after V lost 3 bases and J lost 8 bases. Using its own MiXCR run on the reads, TCRdb lists one record per CDR3 protein. This sample has 150,000 to 200,000 distinct CDR3 sequences, with around 14% found just once. The chain couples TRBV7-3 to TRBJ2-1; 11 positions agree with TRBD2. The receptor comes from a human donor in good health (CMV status not recorded). Some clones in this sample may be carry-over from other donors' samples. Sequences were obtained from PBMCs. The CDR3 loop reads CASSFELAGDEQFF. CDR3 DNA sequence: TGTGCCAGCAGCTTCGAACTAGCGGGGGATGAGCAGTTCTTC.